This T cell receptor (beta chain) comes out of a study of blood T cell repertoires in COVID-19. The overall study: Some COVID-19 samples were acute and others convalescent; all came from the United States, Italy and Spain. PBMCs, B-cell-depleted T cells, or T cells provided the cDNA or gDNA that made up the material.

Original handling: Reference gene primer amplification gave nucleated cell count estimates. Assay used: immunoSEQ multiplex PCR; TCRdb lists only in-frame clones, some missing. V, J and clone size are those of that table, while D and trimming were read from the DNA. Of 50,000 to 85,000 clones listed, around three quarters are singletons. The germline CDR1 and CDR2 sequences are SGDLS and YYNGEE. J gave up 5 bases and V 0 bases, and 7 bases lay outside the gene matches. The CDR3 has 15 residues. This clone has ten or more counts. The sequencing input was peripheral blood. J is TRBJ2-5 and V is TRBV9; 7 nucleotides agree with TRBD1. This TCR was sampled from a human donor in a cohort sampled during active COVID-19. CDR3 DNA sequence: TGTGCCAGCAGCGTAGCTAAGGGGGCGCGGGAGACCCAGTACTTC. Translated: CASSVAKGARETQYF. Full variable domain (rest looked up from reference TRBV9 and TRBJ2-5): DSGVTQTPKHLITATGQRVTLRCSPRSGDLSVYWYQQSLDQGLQFLIQYYNGEERAKGNILERFSAQQFPDLHSELNLSSLELGDSALYFCASSVAKGARETQYFGPGTRLLVL.